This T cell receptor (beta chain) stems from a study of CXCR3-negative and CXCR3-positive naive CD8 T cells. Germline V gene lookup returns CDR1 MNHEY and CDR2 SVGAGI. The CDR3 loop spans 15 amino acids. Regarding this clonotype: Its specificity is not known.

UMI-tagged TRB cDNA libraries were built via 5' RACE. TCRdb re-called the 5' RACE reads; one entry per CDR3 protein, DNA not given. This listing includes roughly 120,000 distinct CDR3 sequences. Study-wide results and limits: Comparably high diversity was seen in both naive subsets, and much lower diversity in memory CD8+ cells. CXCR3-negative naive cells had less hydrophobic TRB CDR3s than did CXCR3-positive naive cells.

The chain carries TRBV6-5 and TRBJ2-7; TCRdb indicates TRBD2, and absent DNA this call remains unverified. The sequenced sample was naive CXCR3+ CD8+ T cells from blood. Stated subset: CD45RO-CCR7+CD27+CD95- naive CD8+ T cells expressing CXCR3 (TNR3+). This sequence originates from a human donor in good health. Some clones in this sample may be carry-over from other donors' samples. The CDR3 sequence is CASSYSKGTNYEQYF.